Each of the 9 T cell receptor beta chains below was sequenced from the same sample in a study of beta chain features in type 1 diabetes (dated 2018 in TCRdb). The library was made by the immunoSEQ multiplex PCR assay. The entire amount of isolated RNA was reverse transcribed using the High Capacity cDNA Reverse Transcription Kit, so the sequenced TCRB transcripts were expressed ones. TCRdb limited this immuneACCESS table to in-frame rearrangements with V and J called. A share of clones is missing; checked studies link under half to unresolved V genes, and the rest is unexplained. In this sample the table shows some 500,000 clones, about 10% of which occur a single time. The ten largest make up 0.035% to 0.05% of the sample. Input material: naive CD4+ T cells from blood. The label giving this sample's cell subset or site can be read as: true naive CD4+ T cells. Source of these receptors: a woman younger than 30 in good health.

The chain uses TRBV2 and TRBJ2-3; D might be TRBD2 (5 bases). Trimming stripped 7 bases from V and 4 bases from J, with 18 bases between. The CDR3 runs to 15 residues. Per germline, CDR1 SNHLY and CDR2 FYNNEI. The chain's CDR3 is CASITGIFQSDTQYF. In DNA, the CDR3 is TGTGCCAGCATCACCGGGATCTTCCAATCAGATACGCAGTATTTT.

This clone came up a few times. CDR3 nucleotide sequence: TGTGCCAGCAGCACGGGCCCCGACAGGGTGGAGACCCAGTACTTC. Translation: CASSTGPDRVETQYF. V gene TRBV9 combines with J gene TRBJ2-5, with 7 bases that match TRBD1. From germline, CDR1 is SGDLS and CDR2 YYNGEE. V shed 4 bases, J shed 5 bases, and the junction held 11 bases outside the gene matches. The CDR3 is 15 residues long.

The rearrangement joins TRBV29-1 to TRBJ2-3; no clear D. Germline CDR1 SQVTM, CDR2 ANQGSEA. The CDR3 is 14 residues long. Deletions cut 4 bases from V and 1 base from J, with 12 bases between. In nucleotides, the CDR3 is TGCAGCGTTGTTGAGGACCGGGGCACAGATACGCAGTATTTT. Translated, it gives CSVVEDRGTDTQYF.

The table lists this clone with a few counts. The genes are TRBV15 and TRBJ2-1; no clear D gene. The CDR3 is 13 amino acids. V lost 3 bases to trimming and J lost 6 bases, with 9 bases between them. The germline V gene encodes CDR1 LNHNV and CDR2 YYDKDF (reference sequence). The CDR3 DNA is TGTGCCACCAGCAGCCGCCCCCCCAATGAGCAGTTCTTC. Protein product: CATSSRPPNEQFF.

This clone was recorded a few times. The chain joins TRBV21-1 to TRBJ1-5. TRBV21-1 is shown as a pseudogene. The CDR3 spans 17 residues. The chain's CDR3 is CASSKGGTRNSNQPQHF. Written as DNA, the CDR3 is TGTGCCAGCAGCAAAGGCGGGACGCGGAATAGCAATCAGCCCCAGCATTTT.

This chain uses TRBV7-9 with TRBJ2-1; D not resolved. This CDR3 has 14 residues. Germline CDR1 SEHNR, CDR2 FQNEAQ (reference sequence). Trimming took off 8 bases at V and 5 bases at J, with 16 bases between the two ends. The CDR3 spells CASFITIAHNEQFF. Here the CDR3 DNA reads TGTGCCAGCTTTATAACCATCGCACACAATGAGCAGTTCTTC.

This clone was seen only a few times. The chain recombines TRBV5-1 with TRBJ2-1; 9 nucleotides line up with TRBD1. V gave up 7 bases and J gave up 5 bases; unmatched junction bases: 10. The CDR3 runs 15 residues. Germline-derived CDR1 and CDR2 are SGHRS and YFSETQ. This chain's CDR3 is CASGPPGQGDNEQFF. For the CDR3, the DNA is TGCGCCAGCGGACCACCGGGACAGGGAGACAATGAGCAGTTCTTC.

The rearrangement joins TRBV9 to TRBJ1-4; D unclear. V was trimmed by 1 base and J by 8 bases, leaving 9 bases between them. This CDR3 contains 13 residues. Germline values: CDR1 SGDLS, CDR2 YYNGEE. CDR3 bases: TGTGCCAGCAGCGTACGTCCGGGGGAAAAACTGTTTTTT. It encodes CASSVRPGEKLFF.

V gene TRBV15 combines with J gene TRBJ2-7, with no clear D. V gave up 0 bases and J gave up 9 bases, with 15 bases separating them. The CDR3 runs 14 residues. Germline CDR1 and CDR2: LNHNV and YYDKDF (reference sequence). CDR3 sequence reads: CATSRDISPTWQYF. CDR3 DNA: TGTGCCACCAGCAGAGATATTTCGCCTACATGGCAGTACTTC.